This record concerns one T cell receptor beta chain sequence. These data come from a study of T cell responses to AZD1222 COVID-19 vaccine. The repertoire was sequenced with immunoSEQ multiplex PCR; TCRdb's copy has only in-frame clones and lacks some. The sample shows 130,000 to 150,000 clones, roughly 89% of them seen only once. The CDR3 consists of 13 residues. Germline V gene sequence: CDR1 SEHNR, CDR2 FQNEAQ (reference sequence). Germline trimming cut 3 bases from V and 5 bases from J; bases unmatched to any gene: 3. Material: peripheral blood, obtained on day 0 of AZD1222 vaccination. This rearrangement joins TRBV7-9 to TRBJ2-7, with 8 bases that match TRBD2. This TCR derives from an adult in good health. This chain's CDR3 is CASSFRGGNEQYF. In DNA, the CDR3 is TGTGCCAGCAGCTTTCGCGGGGGGAACGAGCAGTACTTC.